The T cell receptor beta chain described here comes from a study of T cell responses to AZD1222 COVID-19 vaccine (dated by TCRdb to about 2021). For the wider study: AZD1222 recipients given second doses at about 4 weeks or at about 12 weeks were pooled, since spike-specific TCR depth and breadth were not found to differ between the two schedules. TCR sequencing covered 233 trial participants: some 210 given two doses of AZD1222 and 26 given two doses of MenACWY control vaccine. Enrollment into the trials was organized by age into subgroups of 18-55, 56-69 and 70-plus years, and those subgroups contained roughly 150, 30 and 60 TCR-sequenced participants, respectively.

The time point label for this specimen denotes: baseline before first vaccination. Vaccinee samples were obtained from the UK trials COV001 and COV002, which included a single-blind randomized controlled phase 2/3 trial of AZD1222 (ChAdOx1 nCoV-19) in healthy adults. Trial participant PBMC samples were collected at day 0 and day 28 after the second dose for TCRbeta chain sequencing. The CDR3 regions of human TCRbeta chains were analyzed by immunosequencing. As for the original processing: Repertoire TCRs were checked for matches against a reference library of SARS-CoV-2-specific TCRs that had been generated using the MIRA antigen-specificity platform. Breadth was defined as the fraction of unique TCRs that were SARS-CoV-2-associated, and depth was defined as the fraction of total T cells that were SARS-CoV-2-associated. Using the MIRA data, every spike-specific TCR was mapped to the spike region that the TCR reacted to and assigned to either a CD4 or a CD8 class. Log10-transformed breadth and depth values were compared by one-way ANOVA with Sidak's multiple comparisons tests. This is the immuneACCESS table as TCRdb keeps it, with only in-frame sequences that have V and J called. A part of the clones is gone; compared with another copy, unresolved V genes explain less than half, and the rest is unexplained. V, J and clone size were drawn from that table, and D and trimming were deduced from the DNA. The sample profile shows roughly 85,000 clones; less than 90% of them were found once. About 7.7% of the sample is held by the ten biggest clonotypes.

Study-level results and caveats: Because no samples from the day 14 peak response were available, repertoires could be characterized only after the peak T cell response. The whole spike protein was spanned by vaccine-associated CD4 TCRs, and dominant responses were seen in regions 160-218 and 743-854. Reportedly, almost half of the unique spike-specific TCRs recognized epitopes lying outside the regions that are mutated in the B.1.351 and B.1.1.7 variants. Participants were mostly white British and included more females than males, and it was suggested by the authors that clonal diversity may have been underestimated. After two AZD1222 doses, both the breadth and the depth of spike-specific TCRs were significantly higher than at day 0 and than in MenACWY recipients. In the small 56-69-year group, the increase in depth fell short of significance, most likely because of low power. Only six or seven AZD1222 recipients were SARS-CoV-2 seropositive at baseline, limiting conclusions about previously exposed vaccinees.

There are 13 amino acids in the CDR3, from cysteine to phenylalanine inclusive. The DNA shown is the 39-base CDR3, in frame from base 1. The junction carries 13 bases between V and J, which are trimmed by 5 bases and 5 bases respectively. From a lookup of the germline V gene, CDR1 and CDR2 are SGHRS and YFSETQ. A note on this clone: Its recognized antigen is unknown. Per-base qualities were not stored, and no clone one base away is much larger.

Recombination joined TRBV5-1 with TRBJ2-5, and possibly TRBD1, on 6 matching bases. The sequencing used peripheral blood, collected on day 0 of AZD1222 vaccination. This clonotype was sampled from an adult in good health. The CDR3 here reads CASRPTGFETQYF. The bases are TGCGCCAGCAGACCAACAGGGTTCGAGACCCAGTACTTC.